This T cell receptor (beta chain) was found in a study of regulatory T cells in long-lasting Graves disease (dated by TCRdb to the early 2020s). With respect to the entire study: To count as having persistent Graves' disease, a patient had to have received antithyroid drug treatment for over 5 years with TSH receptor autoantibodies remaining persistently positive. A total of about 35 samples underwent TCR sequencing, from roughly 13 patients with persistent Graves' disease and 20 or so patients with newly diagnosed Graves' disease. Persistent Graves' disease patients in the clinical cohort had taken antithyroid drugs for roughly ten years on average. Patients with persistent Graves' disease were compared with patients with newly diagnosed Graves' disease using TCR sequencing and RNA sequencing of peripheral blood. The study took place in China and was registered as a clinical trial.

V sheds 0 bases and J sheds 6 bases, leaving 8 bases between their ends. The CDR3 contains 14 residues, cysteine and phenylalanine counted. Of all the DNA, just the CDR3 is kept, 42 bases in frame from base 1. Via the germline V gene, CDR1 is MNHEY and CDR2 SVGAGI. Many counts were recorded for this clonotype. It lacks a known antigen. The sample holds no much larger clone one base away, and base qualities are not on file. What the study reported, not specific to this receptor: Patients with persistent disease shared more public clonotypes (approximately 2,500) than newly diagnosed patients did (about 1,000). Sequencing and analysis were restricted to the TCR beta chain. Preferential use of TRBV28, TRBJ1-2 and TRBJ2-5 was observed in persistent disease, whereas TRBV20-1 and TRBJ2-1 were favored in newly diagnosed disease. The study examined only peripheral blood because the primary lesion, thyroid tissue, could not be accessed. The small sample size was acknowledged by the authors as a limitation that may reduce accuracy. Persistent Graves' disease patients showed lower TCR Shannon entropy and fewer highly expanded clones than newly diagnosed patients, suggesting clonal expansion.

Library preparation employed multiplex PCR. Data came from an Illumina HiSeq 4000. iRepertoire HTBI primers and Arm-PCR amplification of CDR3 regions were used to construct TCR beta libraries. Before sequencing, the PCR products went through gel purification. As for how the authors treated the data: Gene usage analysis of CDR3 amino acid clonotypes relied on the 55 to 80 TRBV and about 15 TRBJ segments identified across samples. Filtered high-quality paired reads were merged into contigs using COPE and FqMerger. BLAST was used to align contigs to IMGT TRBV, TRBD and TRBJ reference genes, with CDR3 defined following IMGT. Highly expanded clones were defined as clonotypes with a frequency above 0.1%. Shannon entropy was used to measure repertoire diversity, and the Gini coefficient was used to measure V-J evenness. Clonotypes shared by more than one individual were considered public. Through fastp at Q25 and MiXCR, TCRdb rebuilt clones from the public reads, retaining in-frame beta chains. Each record represents a unique CDR3 protein, reported with the most common genes and DNA among its rows. Clone size and V and J calls follow TCRdb, not the original study. For this sample there are approximately 400,000 distinct CDR3 sequences; more than 20% appear just once. Of the sample, about a fifth falls within the top ten clones.

In light of the paper, this sample's time point label describes: persistent/refractory GD, antithyroid drugs over 5 years with positive TRAb. RNA was extracted from PBMCs in TRIzol for both TCR sequencing and RNA sequencing. The diagnosis of Graves' disease followed American Thyroid Association guidelines. Recruitment of patients was carried out at an endocrinology department in Xi'an, China. Each patient gave approximately 9.7 milliliters of peripheral blood, collected in an EDTA anticoagulant tube. PBMCs were isolated by Ficoll Paque Plus density gradient separation without further T cell sorting. An Agilent 2100 Bioanalyzer and agarose gel were used to assess RNA quality, and a NanoDrop 2000 was used to measure RNA concentration.

The V and J genes are TRBV6-5 and TRBJ1-4; the D segment cannot be called with confidence. The sequence came from a female donor with Graves disease. This specimen consisted of peripheral blood mononuclear cells (PBMCs), obtained when the disease was refractory, from a patient treated with antithyroid drugs. The DNA sequence is TGTGCCAGCAGTTACTCGTTCTCAGATGAAAAACTGTTTTTT. Its product reads: CASSYSFSDEKLFF.